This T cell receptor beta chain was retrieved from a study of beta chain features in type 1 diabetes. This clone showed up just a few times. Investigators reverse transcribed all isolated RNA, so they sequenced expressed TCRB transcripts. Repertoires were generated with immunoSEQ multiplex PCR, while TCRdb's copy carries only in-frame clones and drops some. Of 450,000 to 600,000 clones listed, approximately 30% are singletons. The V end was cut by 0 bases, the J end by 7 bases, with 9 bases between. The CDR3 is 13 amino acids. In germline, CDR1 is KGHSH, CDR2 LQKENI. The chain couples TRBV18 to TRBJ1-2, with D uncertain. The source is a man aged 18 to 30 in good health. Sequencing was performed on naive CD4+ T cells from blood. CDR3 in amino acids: CASSPPSGFGYTF. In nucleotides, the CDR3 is TGTGCCAGCTCACCACCATCTGGTTTTGGCTACACCTTC. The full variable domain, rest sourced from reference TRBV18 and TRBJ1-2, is NAGVMQNPRHLVRRRGQEARLRCSPMKGHSHVYWYRQLPEEGLKFMVYLQKENIIDESGMPKERFSAEFPKEGPSILRIQQVVRGDSAAYFCASSPPSGFGYTFGSGTRLTVV.